This T cell receptor beta chain was captured in a study of T cell responses to AZD1222 COVID-19 vaccine. Findings and caveats of the study: Nearly half of spike-specific TCRs reportedly target variant regions that are unmutated in the B.1.351 and B.1.1.7 variants. Only five or six AZD1222 recipients were seropositive at baseline. Repertoire sampling occurred only after the peak T cell response.

V shed 6 bases, J shed 4 bases, and the junction held 7 bases outside the gene matches. Germline-derived CDR1 and CDR2 are SNHLY and FYNNEI. The CDR3 sequence is 16 residues long. Measured with immunoSEQ multiplex PCR; TCRdb has only the in-frame clones, and not every one. Found here are about 120,000 clones, roughly nine tenths of them singletons; the top ten hold about 3%. As to this clone: Its target is not known.

The sample here was peripheral blood, taken on day 0 of AZD1222 vaccination. The sequence was obtained from an adult in good health. The rearrangement joins TRBV2 to TRBJ1-5, with 12 bases fitting TRBD1. The CDR3 loop reads CASSGTGGSGNQPQHF. The DNA for the CDR3 is TGTGCCAGCAGCGGGACAGGGGGCTCGGGGAATCAGCCCCAGCATTTT.